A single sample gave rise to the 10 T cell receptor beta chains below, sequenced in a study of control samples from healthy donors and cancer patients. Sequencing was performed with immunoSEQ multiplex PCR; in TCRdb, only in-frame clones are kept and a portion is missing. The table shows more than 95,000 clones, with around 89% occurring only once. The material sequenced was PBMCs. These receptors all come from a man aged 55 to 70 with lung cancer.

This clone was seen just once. Written as DNA, the CDR3 is TGTGCCACCAGTGATGCCGCGAACTCTGGAAACACCATATATTTT. This codes for CATSDAANSGNTIYF. The chain links TRBV24-1 to TRBJ1-3, with D uncertain. The CDR3 contains 15 residues. The V end lost 3 bases, the J end lost 0 bases, and 8 bases lay between the germline ends. Germline CDR1 reads KGHDR; CDR2 reads SFDVKD.

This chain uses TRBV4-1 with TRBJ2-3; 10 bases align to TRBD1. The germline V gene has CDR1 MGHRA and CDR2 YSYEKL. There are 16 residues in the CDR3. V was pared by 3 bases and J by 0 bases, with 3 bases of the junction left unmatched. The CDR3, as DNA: TGCGCCAGCAGCCATGGGGACAGGGGAAGCACAGATACGCAGTATTTT. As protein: CASSHGDRGSTDTQYF.

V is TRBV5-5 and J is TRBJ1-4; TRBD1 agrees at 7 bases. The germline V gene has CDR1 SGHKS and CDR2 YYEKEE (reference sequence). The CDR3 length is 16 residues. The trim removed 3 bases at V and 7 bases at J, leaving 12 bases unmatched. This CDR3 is CASSSQGPAGGEKLFF. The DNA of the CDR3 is TGTGCCAGCAGCTCACAGGGGCCAGCCGGGGGTGAAAAACTGTTTTTT.

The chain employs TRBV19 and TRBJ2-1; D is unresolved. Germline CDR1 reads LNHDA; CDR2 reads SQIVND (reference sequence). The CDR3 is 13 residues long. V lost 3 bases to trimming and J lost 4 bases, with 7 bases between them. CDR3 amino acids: CASSMGRYNEQFF. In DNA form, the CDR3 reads TGTGCCAGTAGTATGGGCAGATACAATGAGCAGTTCTTC.

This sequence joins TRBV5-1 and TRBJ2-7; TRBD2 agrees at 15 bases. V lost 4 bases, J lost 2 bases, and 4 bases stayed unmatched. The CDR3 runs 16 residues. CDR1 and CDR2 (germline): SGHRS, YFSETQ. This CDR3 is CASSQGLAGGTYEQYV. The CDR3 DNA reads TGCGCCAGCAGCCAGGGACTAGCGGGGGGAACCTACGAGCAGTACGTC.

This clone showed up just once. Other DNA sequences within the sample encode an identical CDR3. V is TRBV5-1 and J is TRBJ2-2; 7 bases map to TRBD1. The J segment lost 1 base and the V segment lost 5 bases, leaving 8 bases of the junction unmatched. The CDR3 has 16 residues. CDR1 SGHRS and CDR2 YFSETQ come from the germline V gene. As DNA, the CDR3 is TGCGCCAGCAGTCCCGACAGGGTTGGGAACACCGGGGAGCTGTTTTTT. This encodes CASSPDRVGNTGELFF. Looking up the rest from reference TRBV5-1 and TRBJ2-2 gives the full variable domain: KAGVTQTPRYLIKTRGQQVTLSCSPISGHRSVSWYQQTPGQGLQFLFEYFSETQRNKGNFPGRFSGRQFSNSRSEMNVSTLELGDSALYLCASSPDRVGNTGELFFGEGSRLTVL.

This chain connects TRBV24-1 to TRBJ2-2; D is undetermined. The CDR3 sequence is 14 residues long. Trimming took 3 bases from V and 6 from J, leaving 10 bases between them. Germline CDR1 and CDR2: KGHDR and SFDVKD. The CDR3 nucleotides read TGTGCCACCAGTGATCCCTCCTCCCCCGGGGAGCTGTTTTTT. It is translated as CATSDPSSPGELFF.

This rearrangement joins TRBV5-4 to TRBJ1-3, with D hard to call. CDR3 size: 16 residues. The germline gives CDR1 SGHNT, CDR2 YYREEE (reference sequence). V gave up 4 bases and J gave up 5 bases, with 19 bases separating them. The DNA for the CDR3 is TGTGCCAGCAGCAACCCCACCTCAGGTACCAGAAACACCATATATTTT. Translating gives CASSNPTSGTRNTIYF.

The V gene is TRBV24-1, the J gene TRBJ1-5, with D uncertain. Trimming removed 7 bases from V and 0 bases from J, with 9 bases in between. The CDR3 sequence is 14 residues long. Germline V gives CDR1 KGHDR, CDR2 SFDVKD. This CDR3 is CATSQPGSNQPQHF. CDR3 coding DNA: TGTGCCACCAGCCAACCCGGTAGCAATCAGCCCCAGCATTTT.

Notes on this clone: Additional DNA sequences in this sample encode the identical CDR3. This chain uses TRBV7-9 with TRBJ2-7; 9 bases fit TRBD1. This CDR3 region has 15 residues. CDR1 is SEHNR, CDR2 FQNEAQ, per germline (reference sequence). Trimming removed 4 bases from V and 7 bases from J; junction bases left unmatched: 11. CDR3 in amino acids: CASSSQTGGAGEQYV. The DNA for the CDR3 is TGTGCCAGCAGCTCACAGACAGGGGGGGCGGGGGAGCAGTACGTC.